The rows below give T cell receptor beta chains drawn from one sample of a study of T cells after yellow fever vaccination. TCRdb re-called the 5' RACE reads through MiXCR, storing one row per CDR3 protein. This table has 29,000 or so distinct CDR3 sequences, 5% appearing once. Sequences were derived from CD8+ T cells sorted from PBMCs, sampled 10 days after the yellow fever booster vaccination. These receptors were collected from a man aged 25-45 years who received the YFV17D yellow fever vaccine. CDR3s include the opening cysteine and the closing phenylalanine or tryptophan. Each record gives: V gene, J gene, clone size, D gene, CDR3 protein, CDR3 DNA. The D gene is left open where the match is weak. Clone size is not always given. Where it is, it says once, few, many or a class for expanded clones.

v_call: TRBV7-9; j_call: TRBJ2-7; clone_size: many; d_call: TRBD2; cdr3_aa: CASSPLGREGDYEQYF; cdr3_nt: TGTGCCAGCAGCCCCCTTGGGCGGGAGGGGGACTACGAGCAGTACTTC
v_call: TRBV9; j_call: TRBJ2-7; clone_size: many; d_call: .; cdr3_aa: CASSASGEQYF; cdr3_nt: TGTGCCAGCAGCGCCTCGGGGGAGCAGTACTTC
v_call: TRBV15; j_call: TRBJ2-2; clone_size: many; d_call: .; cdr3_aa: CATSRDLGNTGELFF; cdr3_nt: TGTGCCACCAGCAGAGATCTGGGGAACACCGGGGAGCTGTTTTTT
v_call: TRBV12-3/TRBV12-4; j_call: TRBJ2-2; clone_size: many; d_call: TRBD1; cdr3_aa: CASSFGTGWSGELFF; cdr3_nt: TGTGCCAGCAGTTTCGGGACAGGGTGGTCCGGGGAGCTGTTTTTT
v_call: TRBV5-1; j_call: TRBJ1-1; clone_size: many; d_call: .; cdr3_aa: CASSFGQSNTEAFF; cdr3_nt: TGCGCCAGCAGCTTCGGACAGTCGAACACTGAAGCTTTCTTT
v_call: TRBV29-1; j_call: TRBJ2-7; clone_size: many; d_call: .; cdr3_aa: CSVDFYGRDEQYF; cdr3_nt: TGCAGCGTTGATTTCTATGGGCGCGACGAGCAGTACTTC
v_call: TRBV29-1; j_call: TRBJ1-3; clone_size: many; d_call: .; cdr3_aa: CSVELTGNTIYF; cdr3_nt: TGCAGCGTTGAGTTGACTGGAAACACCATATATTTT
v_call: TRBV29-1; j_call: TRBJ2-7; clone_size: .; d_call: .; cdr3_aa: CSVAEYEQYF; cdr3_nt: TGCAGCGTTGCAGAATACGAGCAGTACTTC
v_call: TRBV4-1; j_call: TRBJ2-1; clone_size: .; d_call: TRBD2; cdr3_aa: CASSLFGTSGSRSNEQFF; cdr3_nt: TGCGCCAGCAGCCTATTTGGGACTAGCGGGAGTAGGTCCAATGAGCAGTTCTTC
v_call: TRBV20-1; j_call: TRBJ2-3; clone_size: many; d_call: TRBD1; cdr3_aa: CSARGRTGAKKGADTQYF; cdr3_nt: TGCAGTGCTAGGGGTAGGACAGGGGCAAAAAAGGGAGCTGATACGCAGTATTTT
v_call: TRBV7-2; j_call: TRBJ1-2; clone_size: many; d_call: .; cdr3_aa: CATAPAPLQF; cdr3_nt: TGTGCCACGGCCCCGGCTCCCCTTCAATTC
v_call: TRBV5-1; j_call: TRBJ2-5; clone_size: many; d_call: .; cdr3_aa: CASNIFDRIEETQYF; cdr3_nt: TGCGCCAGCAACATCTTCGACAGGATTGAAGAGACCCAGTACTTC
v_call: TRBV7-6; j_call: TRBJ2-1; clone_size: many; d_call: .; cdr3_aa: CASSLGLRKETVVGEQFF; cdr3_nt: TGTGCCAGCAGCTTAGGCCTCCGGAAGGAGACGGTAGTCGGTGAGCAGTTCTTC
v_call: TRBV11-2; j_call: TRBJ2-7; clone_size: few; d_call: TRBD2; cdr3_aa: CASSLHPSGRGYEQYF; cdr3_nt: TGTGCCAGCAGCTTACACCCTAGCGGGAGGGGTTACGAGCAGTACTTC
v_call: TRBV19; j_call: TRBJ1-1; clone_size: many; d_call: .; cdr3_aa: CASSIFGTEAFF; cdr3_nt: TGTGCCAGTAGTATCTTCGGGACTGAAGCTTTCTTT
v_call: TRBV5-1; j_call: TRBJ2-1; clone_size: many; d_call: TRBD2; cdr3_aa: CASSPRLAGVNEQFF; cdr3_nt: TGCGCCAGCAGCCCCCGACTAGCGGGCGTCAATGAGCAGTTCTTC
v_call: TRBV11-2; j_call: TRBJ1-5; clone_size: many; d_call: .; cdr3_aa: CASSAAAGASNQPQHF; cdr3_nt: TGTGCCAGCAGCGCCGCCGCGGGGGCGAGCAATCAGCCCCAGCATTTT
v_call: TRBV25-1; j_call: TRBJ1-5; clone_size: many; d_call: .; cdr3_aa: CASSVGVKGPQHF; cdr3_nt: TGTGCCAGCAGTGTTGGTGTGAAGGGACCCCAGCATTTT
v_call: TRBV6-2/TRBV6-3; j_call: TRBJ1-1; clone_size: many; d_call: TRBD1; cdr3_aa: CASSYPTGVNTEAFF; cdr3_nt: TGTGCCAGCAGTTACCCGACAGGGGTGAACACTGAAGCTTTCTTT